Sequencing of this T cell receptor beta chain was carried out in a study of human T cells and chemical hapten exposure (dated by TCRdb to the early 2020s). For the study in its entirety: For sensitization, 2% DPC in acetone was applied to a roughly 2 cm by roughly 2 cm area of upper inner arm skin. Weekly therapeutic DPC doses were additionally applied to the scalp of patients throughout the approximately 25-week study period. Patch testing was performed on the upper back with Finn chambers containing 0.01% DPC, and the patch tests were scored after 6 days according to International Contact Dermatitis Research Group standards. Most of the patients in the cohort were female, and the cohort covered alopecia areata with under or over 50% scalp involvement, alopecia totalis and alopecia universalis. Libraries were pooled for sequencing, and per-sample TCR yields varied mainly because of small differences in library volumes within the pool. Peripheral blood TCR repertoire changes were tracked in vivo in alopecia patients during primary and secondary sensitization to the hapten diphenylcyclopropenone (DPC). Blood samples were taken from patients before sensitization (week 0) and at 2, 6 and about 24 weeks after DPC sensitization. Roughly 30 alopecia patients gave blood for TCR sequencing at one to four time points (pre-sensitization, 2, 6 and 24 weeks).

This clonotype occurred a few times. No antigen is known for it. No much larger clonotype is one base removed from it; base qualities were not supplied. The CDR3 holds 14 amino acids from the cysteine to the phenylalanine. The entry retains the CDR3 DNA only, 42 bases that are in frame from base 1. CDR1 and CDR2 (SQVTM, ANQGSEA) derive from the germline V gene. Germline trimming amounts to 4 bases on V and 0 bases on J, with 2 as the count of junction bases outside the gene matches. Broader findings and caveats from the paper: Significantly more large CDR3 similarity clusters were formed by expanded TCRs than by pre-sensitization or healthy control sets, consistent with antigen-driven responses. Repeated subsampling changed both the strength of the expansion versus patch-test correlation and the threshold at which the correlation became significant. Because every patient had alopecia, a presumed autoimmune disease, the patients' immune response might differ from that of healthy individuals. DPC sensitization did not change how many TCRs were above 1 in 1000 frequency, and no evidence was found of alterations in global repertoire structure. Patch test score correlated positively with the number of PT1 expanded TCRs, reaching significance at thresholds 8, 16 and 32 but not at 4.

The method was RACE. TCRdb shows the sequencer as NextSeq 500. Library preparation attached unique molecular identifiers to individual cDNA molecules for quantitative, reproducible TCR counting. Both TCR alpha and TCR beta chains were sequenced from each blood RNA sample. In the paper's pipeline: The median number of TCRs per sample was over 95,000, ranging from roughly 20,000 to 700,000. V, J and CDR3 annotation of the TCR reads was performed with the Decombinator software suite. To make PS versus PT1 abundance plots, every sample was subsampled to the same number of TCRs (28,000). Expanded TCRs were defined as absent before sensitization and observed at least eight times at the 2-week time point. Through fastp at Q25 and MiXCR, TCRdb rebuilt clones from the public reads, retaining in-frame beta chains. Rows are combined by CDR3 protein, so each entry shows the most common genes and DNA. The V and J calls were determined by TCRdb, not by the authors. Counted in this sample were some 89,000 distinct CDR3 sequences; around 9.6% of them appeared once. The ten largest clones take up approximately 2.3% of the sample.

This sample's time point label indicates: patch test 2, 6 weeks after DPC sensitization. The treatment or condition label, read with the paper, signifies: therapeutic diphenylcyclopropenone sensitization with weekly scalp DPC. Blood at each patch-test visit was drawn before the patch test was applied. Patients were considered eligible if aged 18 to 70, diagnosed with alopecia and deemed suitable for DPC therapy, and patients were excluded if pregnant. Total RNA was isolated from unfractionated whole blood collected in Tempus Blood RNA tubes. The sample in question was whole blood, obtained in connection with sensitization to the hapten diphenylcyclopropenone (DPC). The chain employs TRBV29-1 and TRBJ2-3, and TRBD1 matches 9 of the central bases. The source is a young woman with alopecia areata. Some clones in this sample may be carry-over from other donors' samples. The DNA reads TGCAGCGTTGTACAGGGGGCAAGCACAGATACGCAGTATTTT. Its translation reads: CSVVQGASTDTQYF.